The following is a T cell receptor beta chain sequence with its context. This record belongs to a study of blood T cell repertoires in COVID-19. The CDR3 has 15 amino acids. In germline, CDR1 is MNHEY, CDR2 SVGEGT. V trimming: 5 bases; J trimming: 1 base; junction bases outside the gene matches: 6. In the authors' methods: Reference gene primer amplification gave nucleated cell count estimates. Using immunoSEQ multiplex PCR, the repertoire was profiled, and TCRdb retains in-frame clones only, with some absent. V and J calls and clone size are those listed in that table; D and trimming were worked out from the DNA. The sample lists about 230,000 clones; around 84% were seen once.

The J gene is TRBJ1-1, the V gene TRBV6-2 or TRBV6-3; 8 bases are shared with TRBD1. This TCR was sampled from a man aged 35-49 years who had recovered from COVID-19. The sample consisted of peripheral blood. CDR3 residues: CASSNPTGANTEAFF. The CDR3 coding sequence is TGTGCCAGCAGTAACCCGACAGGGGCGAACACTGAAGCTTTCTTT.